This T cell receptor (beta chain) was identified in a study of human T cells and chemical hapten exposure. Study details: Upper-back patch tests with 0.01% DPC were read at 6 days.

General study points: TCRs above 1 in 1000 frequency did not change with DPC sensitization. Controls had significantly fewer large CDR3 similarity clusters than were formed by expanded TCRs.

This clonotype was detected ten times or more. Its cognate antigen is unknown. The time point is: patch test 2, 6 weeks after DPC sensitization. Treatment of the sample: therapeutic diphenylcyclopropenone sensitization with weekly scalp DPC. The CDR3 length is 13 residues. The germline V and J ends were trimmed by 6 bases and 6 bases, with 11 bases remaining between them. Under the authors' procedure: Per sample, the median was 95,638 TCRs, with values from approximately 25,000 to 650,000. TCRdb re-called the RACE reads with MiXCR, one entry per CDR3 protein. V and J calls and clone size were set by TCRdb, not the authors. This sample has some 350,000 distinct CDR3 sequences, with 6% to 7% found just once.

The sequencing used whole blood, collected in connection with sensitization to the hapten diphenylcyclopropenone (DPC). This TCR was sampled from a young woman with alopecia areata. Some clones in this sample may be carry-over from other donors' samples. The rearrangement links TRBV12-3 or TRBV12-4 to TRBJ2-2; D is uncertain. Here the CDR3 reads CASSVQGPGELFF. In nucleotides, the CDR3 is TGTGCCAGCAGCGTTCAAGGGCCCGGGGAGCTGTTTTTT.